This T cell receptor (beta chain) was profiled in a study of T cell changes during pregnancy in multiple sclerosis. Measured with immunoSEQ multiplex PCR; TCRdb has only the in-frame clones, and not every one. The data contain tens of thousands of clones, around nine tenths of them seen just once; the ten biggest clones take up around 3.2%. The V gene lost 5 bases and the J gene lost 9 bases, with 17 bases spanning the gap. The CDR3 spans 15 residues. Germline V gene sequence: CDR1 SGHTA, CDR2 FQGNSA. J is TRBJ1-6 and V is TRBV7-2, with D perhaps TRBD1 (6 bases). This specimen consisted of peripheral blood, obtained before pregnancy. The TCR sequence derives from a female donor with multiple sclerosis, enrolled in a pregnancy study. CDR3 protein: CASSGPRQVGSPLHF. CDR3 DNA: TGTGCCAGCAGCGGACCGAGACAGGTCGGTTCACCCCTCCACTTT.